This T cell receptor beta chain was sequenced during a study of cytotoxic CD8 clonotypes in ibrutinib-treated CLL. Turning to the study itself: Response samples were taken after a median around 11 months of treatment, range 6 to 36.

Assay used: immunoSEQ multiplex PCR; TCRdb lists only in-frame clones, some missing. The data contain hundreds of thousands of clones, almost 80% of them singletons. CDR3 length equals 11 residues. Trimming stripped 8 bases from V and 3 bases from J, with 4 bases between. Germline-derived CDR1 and CDR2 are MDHEN and SYDVKM. Genomic DNA in an amount of around 2 micrograms was extracted from cryopreserved PBMCs and used for the preparation of TCR beta libraries. The chain combines TRBV28 with TRBJ2-2; no reliable D call. The material was PBMCs, obtained before ibrutinib treatment. The sequence came from a human donor with chronic lymphocytic leukemia. The CDR3 spells CASAYTGELFF. In DNA, the CDR3 is TGTGCCAGCGCGTACACCGGGGAGCTGTTTTTT.